The 16 T cell receptor beta chains presented below share a single source sample, sequenced in a study of CXCR3-negative and CXCR3-positive naive CD8 T cells. Whole-study findings and limits: Relative to CXCR3-negative naive cells, CXCR3-positive naive cells had more hydrophobic TRB CDR3s.

These TCRs are of unknown antigen specificity. UMI-labeled 5' RACE TRB cDNA libraries were prepared from the cells. Reanalyzing the 5' RACE reads, TCRdb keeps one entry per CDR3 protein, without DNA. The sample spans roughly 100,000 distinct CDR3 sequences; the ten largest clones claim around 0.4%. The specimen sequenced was naive CXCR3+ CD8+ T cells from blood. Subset in this sample: CD45RO-CCR7+CD27+CD95- naive CD8+ T cells expressing CXCR3 (TNR3+). The receptors derive from a human donor in good health. Some clones in this sample may be carry-over from other donors' samples.

The chain recombines TRBV20-1 with TRBJ2-3. CDR3 length: 16 residues. CDR1 is DFQATT, CDR2 SNEGSKA, per germline (reference sequence). The CDR3 is CSASSWVSSSTDTQYF.

V is TRBV30 and J is TRBJ2-7; TCRdb calls TRBD2, which cannot be checked without DNA. Germline assignment: CDR1 GTSNPN and CDR2 SVGIG (reference sequence). The CDR3 extends over 13 amino acids. The CDR3 sequence is CACTSGSSYEQYF.

This chain joins TRBV2 and TRBJ2-7; TCRdb selects TRBD2, and the lack of DNA leaves this call unchecked. The CDR3 totals 14 residues. CDR1 is SNHLY, CDR2 FYNNEI, per germline. CDR3 loop: CASAGTSGRYEQYF.

This chain uses TRBV15 with TRBJ2-7; the D call of TRBD1 rests on TCRdb alone, since no DNA is present to check it. The CDR3 length is 14 residues. Germline loops: CDR1 LNHNV, CDR2 YYDKDF (reference sequence). CDR3 loop: CATSTRGARDEQYF.

The chain is built from TRBV27 and TRBJ1-1. CDR3 length: 13 amino acids. Germline CDR1 is MNHEY and CDR2 is SMNVEV (reference sequence). CDR3: CASSLQRNTEAFF.

The chain is built from TRBV7-3 and TRBJ2-1; TCRdb names TRBD2, which stays unverified in the absence of DNA. Per germline, CDR1 SGHTA and CDR2 FQGTGA. The CDR3 length is 15 residues. This CDR3 reads CASSFGLAERNEQFF. Combining the CDR3 with reference TRBV7-3 and TRBJ2-1 gives the whole variable domain GAGVSQTPSNKVTEKGKYVELRCDPISGHTALYWYRQSLGQGPEFLIYFQGTGAADDSGLPNDRFFAVRPEGSVSTLKIQRTERGDSAVYLCASSFGLAERNEQFFGPGTRLTVL.

The chain joins TRBV2 to TRBJ2-1; TCRdb returns TRBD2, unconfirmable since there is no DNA. The CDR3 contains 14 residues. Germline V lookup: CDR1 SNHLY, CDR2 FYNNEI. The CDR3 is CASSGTSGNNEQFF. The whole variable domain, remainder taken from reference TRBV2 and TRBJ2-1, is EPEVTQTPSHQVTQMGQEVILRCVPISNHLYFYWYRQILGQKVEFLVSFYNNEISEKSEIFDDQFSVERPDGSNFTLKIRSTKLEDSAMYFCASSGTSGNNEQFFGPGTRLTVL.

The rearrangement links TRBV7-3 to TRBJ2-1; lacking DNA, the TRBD1 call made by TCRdb goes unchecked. CDR3 size: 17 residues. Germline V lookup: CDR1 SGHTA, CDR2 FQGTGA. The CDR3 sequence is CASSPLPTGTGYNEQFF.

The rearrangement uses TRBV7-9 and TRBJ1-2; absent DNA, TCRdb's TRBD1 call cannot be checked. Germline CDR1 reads SEHNR; CDR2 reads FQNEAQ (reference sequence). The CDR3 runs to 13 residues. CDR3 region: CASSPDREDGYTF.

This chain joins TRBV9 and TRBJ2-1; TCRdb lists TRBD2, though no DNA is available to test this call. Germline assignment: CDR1 SGDLS and CDR2 YYNGEE. The CDR3 is made up of 14 amino acids. The CDR3: CASSGTSGYNEQFF.

The V and J genes are TRBV27 and TRBJ1-1; TCRdb names TRBD1, which stays unverified in the absence of DNA. Germline CDR1 MNHEY, CDR2 SMNVEV (reference sequence). The CDR3 runs to 14 residues. CDR3 in amino acids: CASIEGGLGTEAFF.

V and J are TRBV5-6 and TRBJ2-7; the TRBD1 assignment by TCRdb is unverifiable without DNA. Germline CDR1 and CDR2: SGHDT and YYEEEE. This CDR3 region has 15 residues. This CDR3 reads CASSSRDRGLHEQYF.

V is TRBV6-2 or TRBV6-3 and J is TRBJ2-1; TCRdb proposes TRBD2, but this gene call is untestable without DNA. Germline V gene sequence: CDR1 MNHEY, CDR2 SVGEGT. CDR3 length: 15 residues. The CDR3 sequence is CASSSGTARYNEQFF.

This chain uses TRBV11-3 with TRBJ2-3; without DNA, the TCRdb call of TRBD1 cannot be checked. There are 14 residues in the CDR3. Germline CDR1 is SGHNT and CDR2 is YENEEA. This CDR3 is CASSLSGPADTQYF.

The chain is built from TRBV28 and TRBJ2-7; lacking DNA, the TRBD2 call made by TCRdb goes unchecked. The CDR3 spans 15 residues. Germline CDR1 and CDR2: MDHEN and SYDVKM. CDR3 amino acids: CASSLRLAGGYEQYF.

The chain links TRBV7-3 to TRBJ1-1. This CDR3 is 13 amino acids long. The V gene's germline CDR1 is SGHTA and CDR2 FQGTGA. CDR3 amino acids: CASSPPILSEAFF.